The 10 T cell receptor beta chains given below trace back to one sample, sequenced in a study of human T cells and chemical hapten exposure. Indicated time point: pre-sensitization, week 0. Treatment: therapeutic diphenylcyclopropenone sensitization with weekly scalp DPC. Via MiXCR, TCRdb re-called the RACE reads, giving one row per CDR3 protein. The sample carries a few hundred thousand distinct CDR3 sequences, 5.5% recorded once. The input for sequencing was whole blood, taken in connection with sensitization to the hapten diphenylcyclopropenone (DPC). All receptors come from a woman under 30 with alopecia areata. Some clones in this sample may be carry-over from other donors' samples.

At least ten counts were recorded for this clonotype. The chain joins TRBV12-3 or TRBV12-4 to TRBJ2-3; TRBD1 might be the D (5 bases). The CDR3 loop spans 15 amino acids. Trimming left V 6 bases short and J 3 bases short, with 16 bases between. The CDR3 sequence is CASSLRGAWTDTQYF. In DNA, the CDR3 is TGTGCCAGCAGCCTAAGGGGCGCCTGGACAGATACGCAGTATTTT.

This clonotype was found a few times. The V call is TRBV7-8, the J call TRBJ2-6; perhaps TRBD2 as D (6 bases). This CDR3 contains 18 residues. The germline V gene encodes CDR1 SGHVS and CDR2 FQNEAQ. V was clipped by 7 bases and J by 0 bases, with 19 bases between them. This CDR3 is CASTRFGEAFSGANVLTF. DNA for the CDR3: TGTGCCAGCACTCGATTTGGGGAGGCTTTCTCTGGGGCCAACGTCCTGACTTTC.

The sample holds many counts of this clonotype. The chain recombines TRBV7-9 with TRBJ1-2; 7 bases match TRBD1. The ends lost 6 bases at V and 7 bases at J; junction bases unmatched: 8. The CDR3 runs 13 residues. Germline loops: CDR1 SEHNR, CDR2 FQNEAQ (reference sequence). CDR3 nucleotide sequence: TGTGCCAGCAGTCACTTGACAGGGTTTGGCTACACCTTC. Translation gives CASSHLTGFGYTF. The full variable domain, rest sourced from reference TRBV7-9 and TRBJ1-2, is DTGVSQNPRHKITKRGQNVTFRCDPISEHNRLYWYRQTLGQGPEFLTYFQNEAQLEKSRLLSDRFSAERPKGSFSTLEIQRTEQGDSAMYLCASSHLTGFGYTFGSGTRLTVV.

The chain is built from TRBV4-3 and TRBJ1-5; no firm D call. The V end lost 0 bases, the J end lost 3 bases, and 9 bases lay between the germline ends. CDR3 length: 15 amino acids. Germline V gene data show CDR1 as LGHNA and CDR2 as YSLEER. The CDR3 nucleotides are TGCGCCAGCAGCCAAGAAGGGCAGACCAATCAGCCCCAGCATTTT. It specifies CASSQEGQTNQPQHF.

The chain combines TRBV27 with TRBJ1-2; no clear D. The CDR3 totals 16 residues. V dropped 2 bases and J dropped 6 bases, with 19 bases sitting between them. The V gene's germline CDR1 is MNHEY and CDR2 SMNVEV (reference sequence). Here the CDR3 reads CASSLRETTQVDGYTF. CDR3 sequence (DNA): TGTGCCAGCAGTTTAAGGGAGACAACCCAAGTGGATGGCTACACCTTC.

This clonotype was recorded a few times. The CDR3, as DNA: TGTGCCAGCAGTTACCCCGGGACAGGGTCCTACGAGCAGTACTTC. Translated: CASSYPGTGSYEQYF. V and J are TRBV12-3 or TRBV12-4 and TRBJ2-7, with 9 bases matching TRBD1. With V trimmed by 4 bases and J by 1 base, 5 bases remained unmatched. This CDR3 spans 15 amino acids.

This clonotype came up many times. The rearrangement links TRBV27 to TRBJ2-2; D possibly corresponds to TRBD1 (7 bases). V lost 4 bases to trimming and J lost 3 bases, with 15 bases between them. The CDR3 totals 16 residues. The germline gives CDR1 MNHEY, CDR2 SMNVEV (reference sequence). Here the CDR3 DNA reads TGTGCCAGCAGTTCCCTCGACAGGGAGGACACCGGGGAGCTGTTTTTT. Amino acid sequence: CASSSLDREDTGELFF.

The chain is built from TRBV13 and TRBJ1-1; D might be TRBD1 (6 bases). V was trimmed by 5 bases and J by 5 bases, leaving 15 bases between them. CDR3 length: 14 amino acids. In germline, CDR1 is PRHDT, CDR2 FYEKMQ (reference sequence). The CDR3 here is CASSTVQGMTEAFF. The CDR3 DNA follows: TGTGCCAGCAGCACCGTACAGGGAATGACTGAAGCTTTCTTT. The full variable domain, its missing parts supplied by reference TRBV13 and TRBJ1-1, is AAGVIQSPRHLIKEKRETATLKCYPIPRHDTVYWYQQGPGQDPQFLISFYEKMQSDKGSIPDRFSAQQFSDYHSELNMSSLELGDSALYFCASSTVQGMTEAFFGQGTRLTVV.

This clonotype was counted a few times. V and J are TRBV10-3 and TRBJ2-7; possibly TRBD1 for D (5 bases). Trimming cost V 2 bases and J 3 bases, with 8 bases left between them. Germline CDR1 reads ENHRY; CDR2 reads SYGVKD. This CDR3 is built from 13 residues. CDR3 coding DNA: TGTGCCATCAGTGAGGCTGACAGCTACGAGCAGTACTTC. This codes for CAISEADSYEQYF.

This clonotype was recorded a few times. DNA of the CDR3: TGTGCCAGCAGTTACGGGGCAGGGCTGAACACTGAAGCTTTCTTT. Its translation is CASSYGAGLNTEAFF. This chain connects TRBV6-2 or TRBV6-3 to TRBJ1-1; the D gene is possibly TRBD1 (5 bases). Germline V gene lookup returns CDR1 MNHEY and CDR2 SVGEGT. Trimming shortened V by 2 bases and J by 0 bases, and 10 bases separated the two germline ends. The CDR3 is made up of 15 amino acids.